This TCR beta chain was captured by sequencing in a study of monozygotic twins with inflammatory bowel disease. After skipping T cell sorting, the authors isolated total RNA from whole blood. Study observations and caveats: Healthy co-twins exceeded IBD patients in TCRbeta diversity as measured by inverse Simpson. Background noise in patient repertoires may stem from differing immunosuppressive treatments.

A word on this clonotype: Its specificity is not known.

Researchers used approximately 3,800 ng of total RNA for each TCR library. TCRdb re-called the 5' RACE reads and gives one entry per CDR3 protein, without DNA. The data include a few hundred thousand distinct CDR3 sequences; the top ten clones carry just over 2.5%. The TCR sequence derives from a human donor with ulcerative colitis or Crohn's disease, or a healthy co-twin of an affected twin (not recorded which). The sequenced material came from blood.

CDR3 protein: CASSGQGQGVTEAFF. This rearrangement joins TRBV5-1 to TRBJ1-1; absent DNA, TCRdb's TRBD1 call cannot be checked. Per the germline V gene, CDR1 is SGHRS and CDR2 is YFSETQ. CDR3 length: 15 amino acids.